The 20 T cell receptor beta chains given below trace back to one sample, sequenced in a study of T cells after yellow fever vaccination. From the 5' RACE reads, TCRdb called clonotypes with MiXCR, one entry per CDR3 protein. Of 150,000 to 200,000 distinct CDR3 sequences listed, roughly 6.2% are singletons. The specimen comprised CD4+ T cells sorted from PBMCs, sampled on the day of the first yellow fever vaccination. The receptors derive from a man between 18 and 35 years old who received the YFV17D yellow fever vaccine.

The chain carries TRBV5-5 and TRBJ1-5; 8 nucleotides line up with TRBD1. This CDR3 has 14 residues. Germline assignment: CDR1 SGHKS and CDR2 YYEKEE (reference sequence). The V and J ends lost 3 bases and 3 bases, in that order; junction bases with no gene match: 2. CDR3 protein: CASSWGQDNQPQHF. As DNA, the CDR3 is TGTGCCAGCAGCTGGGGACAGGACAATCAGCCCCAGCATTTT.

This clonotype showed up many times. The rearrangement joins TRBV20-1 to TRBJ1-4; TRBD1 agrees at 8 bases. With V trimmed by 4 bases and J by 4 bases, 2 bases remained unmatched. The CDR3 is made up of 13 amino acids. Per germline, CDR1 DFQATT and CDR2 SNEGSKA (reference sequence). CDR3 protein: CSAIGQGNEKLFF. The CDR3 nucleotides are TGCAGTGCTATAGGACAGGGTAATGAAAAACTGTTTTTT.

This clonotype was counted many times. This chain links TRBV13 with TRBJ2-2; D ambiguous. The germline CDR1 and CDR2 sequences are PRHDT and FYEKMQ (reference sequence). Trimming removed 5 bases from V and 4 bases from J, with 14 bases in between. The length of the CDR3 is 15 residues. Written as DNA, the CDR3 is TGTGCCAGCAGCATGATCACAGTGGTCACCGGGGAGCTGTTTTTT. Protein product: CASSMITVVTGELFF.

The chain is built from TRBV7-2 and TRBJ2-7, with 7 bases identical to TRBD1. The CDR3 is 14 amino acids. Per germline, CDR1 SGHTA and CDR2 FQGNSA. With 5 bases clipped from V and 3 bases from J, the junction kept 7 bases outside the gene matches. This CDR3 reads CASSQQGTNYEQYF. CDR3 DNA: TGTGCCAGCAGCCAACAGGGGACCAACTACGAGCAGTACTTC. Supplemented by reference TRBV7-2 and TRBJ2-7, the full variable domain reads GAGVSQSPSNKVTEKGKDVELRCDPISGHTALYWYRQSLGQGLEFLIYFQGNSAPDKSGLPSDRFSAERTGGSVSTLTIQRTQQEDSAVYLCASSQQGTNYEQYFGPGTRLTVT.

This clonotype came up many times. V and J are TRBV4-3 and TRBJ1-5; the D gene is possibly TRBD1 (5 bases). Germline CDR1 LGHNA, CDR2 YSLEER. Trimming removed 0 bases from V and 7 bases from J, with 7 bases in between. The CDR3 is 13 residues long. The CDR3 sequence is CASSQDAGQPQHF. The CDR3 DNA follows: TGCGCCAGCAGCCAAGATGCAGGGCAGCCCCAGCATTTT.

This clonotype was seen a few times. This chain links TRBV20-1 with TRBJ2-3; D uncertain. V was trimmed by 1 base and J by 3 bases, leaving 8 bases between them. Per germline, CDR1 DFQATT and CDR2 SNEGSKA (reference sequence). This CDR3 comprises 13 residues. The CDR3 here is CSARGLGTDTQYF. CDR3 bases: TGCAGTGCTAGAGGCCTGGGAACAGATACGCAGTATTTT.

This clonotype was recorded at least ten times. J is TRBJ2-3 and V is TRBV29-1; the match to TRBD1 covers 10 bases. Germline CDR1 is SQVTM and CDR2 is ANQGSEA. This CDR3 spans 14 amino acids. With 4 bases clipped from V and 5 bases from J, the junction kept 6 bases outside the gene matches. CDR3 DNA: TGCAGCGTTGTACCCGGGACAGGGGAAGATACGCAGTATTTT. It yields the protein CSVVPGTGEDTQYF.

This clonotype appeared many times. V is TRBV24-1 and J is TRBJ2-3; TRBD1 is a possible D gene (6 bases). This CDR3 has 14 amino acids. CDR1 is KGHDR, CDR2 SFDVKD, per germline. V was cut by 9 bases and J by 0 bases, with 12 bases left in between. The CDR3 is CATGAGTSTDTQYF. CDR3 nucleotides: TGTGCCACCGGCGCCGGGACAAGCACAGATACGCAGTATTTT.

This clonotype was seen only a few times. The chain joins TRBV7-2 to TRBJ2-7, with 11 positions matching TRBD2. J lost 6 bases, V lost 5 bases, and 6 bases had no gene match. The germline V gene encodes CDR1 SGHTA and CDR2 FQGNSA. CDR3 length: 14 residues. The CDR3: CASSAFSGGGEQYV. The CDR3 DNA sequence: TGTGCCAGCAGCGCCTTTAGCGGGGGGGGCGAGCAGTACGTC.

This sequence joins TRBV5-1 and TRBJ2-5; no reliable D call. CDR1 SGHRS and CDR2 YFSETQ come from the germline V gene. V gave up 0 bases and J gave up 1 base, with 13 bases separating them. This CDR3 has 16 residues. As DNA, the CDR3 is TGCGCCAGCAGCTTGGATGCGGCAGGCTCCCAAGAGACCCAGTACTTC. Translating it yields CASSLDAAGSQETQYF.

This clonotype was picked up many times. The chain employs TRBV5-1 and TRBJ2-1; 8 nucleotides match TRBD1. Per germline, CDR1 SGHRS and CDR2 YFSETQ. With V trimmed by 1 base and J by 10 bases, 10 bases remained unmatched. CDR3 length: 15 amino acids. The CDR3: CASSLMTGEDQEQFF. Written as DNA, the CDR3 is TGCGCCAGCAGCTTGATGACAGGGGAAGACCAAGAGCAGTTCTTC. The whole variable domain, filled in from reference TRBV5-1 and TRBJ2-1, reads KAGVTQTPRYLIKTRGQQVTLSCSPISGHRSVSWYQQTPGQGLQFLFEYFSETQRNKGNFPGRFSGRQFSNSRSEMNVSTLELGDSALYLCASSLMTGEDQEQFFGPGTRLTVL.

The table lists this clonotype with many counts. The chain employs TRBV4-1 and TRBJ2-1, with TRBD1 as a possible D gene (5 bases). The CDR3 extends over 16 amino acids. Per the germline V gene, CDR1 is MGHRA and CDR2 is YSYEKL. Trimming took 9 bases from V and 0 from J, leaving 18 bases between them. For the CDR3, the DNA is TGCGCCAGTTCTGAGGTTGGGGCAAGCTCCTACAATGAGCAGTTCTTC. Amino acid sequence: CASSEVGASSYNEQFF.

This clonotype was seen ten or more times. The chain uses TRBV4-2 and TRBJ2-7, with 9 bases matching TRBD1. The ends lost 1 base at V and 9 bases at J; junction bases unmatched: 13. This CDR3 contains 16 residues. Germline lookup yields CDR1 LGHNA and CDR2 YNFKEQ. The CDR3 DNA reads as TGTGCCAGCAGCCAAGCCCCCGGACAGGGGAGTACGGTGCAGTACTTC. It encodes CASSQAPGQGSTVQYF.

This clonotype was observed a handful of times. The chain combines TRBV4-3 with TRBJ2-3, with D possibly TRBD2 on 5 matching bases. The CDR3 contains 14 residues. With 5 bases removed from V and 4 bases from J, the gap between germline ends came to 13 bases. From germline, CDR1 is LGHNA and CDR2 YSLEER. CDR3: CASSARTRADTQYF. Written as DNA, the CDR3 is TGCGCCAGCAGCGCGCGGACTCGGGCAGATACGCAGTATTTT.

This clonotype was recorded a few times. The chain has TRBV19 and TRBJ2-7; TRBD1 matches 8 bases. CDR3 length: 16 amino acids. Germline CDR1 reads LNHDA; CDR2 reads SQIVND (reference sequence). After removal of 5 bases from V and 0 bases from J, the junction contained 9 bases not matched to a gene. For the CDR3, the DNA is TGTGCCAGTAGTGTCGACAGGGGTCTTAGCTCCTACGAGCAGTACGTC. Amino acids: CASSVDRGLSSYEQYV.

The table lists this clonotype with a few counts. The V and J genes are TRBV5-4 and TRBJ2-7, with 8 bases aligning to TRBD1. CDR1 is SGHNT, CDR2 YYREEE, per germline (reference sequence). CDR3 size: 17 residues. V lost 0 bases and J lost 2; bases outside the gene matches: 10. The CDR3 loop reads CASSLALDRVYPYEQYF. CDR3 DNA sequence: TGTGCCAGCAGCTTGGCCTTGGACAGGGTTTACCCCTACGAGCAGTACTTC.

This clonotype came up many times. This chain uses TRBV29-1 with TRBJ2-6; TRBD2 might be the D (6 bases). Germline V CDR1 and CDR2: SQVTM, ANQGSEA. This CDR3 has 15 residues. V lost 5 bases, J lost 1 base, and 12 bases lay in between. The CDR3 reads CSVFKGTSGANVLTF. The DNA of the CDR3 is TGCAGCGTTTTCAAAGGGACTTCTGGGGCCAACGTCCTGACTTTC.

This clonotype showed up just a few times. V and J are TRBV5-6 and TRBJ2-3; possibly TRBD2 for D (5 bases). The CDR3 runs to 18 residues. From germline, CDR1 is SGHDT and CDR2 YYEEEE. V lost 0 bases and J 1 base, leaving 18 bases between the germline ends. The CDR3 DNA reads as TGTGCCAGCAGCTTGGGTCACCCCGAGGACTGGGGCACAGATACGCAGTATTTT. Translation gives CASSLGHPEDWGTDTQYF.

Many counts were recorded for this clonotype. The genes are TRBV15 and TRBJ1-2, with D possibly being TRBD1 (6 bases). Germline CDR1 and CDR2: LNHNV and YYDKDF (reference sequence). V gave up 1 base and J gave up 8 bases, with 11 bases separating them. This CDR3 contains 13 residues. The CDR3 nucleotides read TGTGCCACCAGCAGAGGACAGGCGGAGGGCTACACCTTC. Translated, it gives CATSRGQAEGYTF.

This clonotype was seen at least ten times. The J gene is TRBJ2-1, the V gene TRBV7-2; D uncertain. Trimming cost V 5 bases and J 13 bases, with 15 bases left between them. Germline loops: CDR1 SGHTA, CDR2 FQGNSA. This CDR3 is built from 12 residues. The CDR3 DNA follows: TGTGCCAGCAGCCTAAACACGGCTGGACAGTTCTTC. This gives the protein CASSLNTAGQFF. Supplemented by reference TRBV7-2 and TRBJ2-1, the full variable domain reads GAGVSQSPSNKVTEKGKDVELRCDPISGHTALYWYRQSLGQGLEFLIYFQGNSAPDKSGLPSDRFSAERTGGSVSTLTIQRTQQEDSAVYLCASSLNTAGQFFGPGTRLTVL.